This T cell receptor (beta chain) was found in a study of T cell clones after liver transplantation. Libraries were prepared by immunoSEQ multiplex PCR; TCRdb keeps only in-frame clonotypes and omits some of them. This sample yields 40,000 to 55,000 clones, of which 70% to 90% are seen a single time; less than 2.5% belongs to the top ten. The germline V gene has CDR1 SGHRS and CDR2 YFSETQ. This CDR3 contains 15 residues. Regarding this clone: The junction departs from the called germline gene at one end, perhaps through a read error.

This receptor was obtained from a human patient who received a liver transplant. The graft donor may account for some of the T cells. The chain couples TRBV5-1 to TRBJ2-7, with 16 bases fitting TRBD2. The sample in question was CD4+ T cells from blood, obtained 24 months after liver transplant. The CDR3 sequence: CASSWSGTSGRAMHF. DNA of the CDR3: TGCGCCAGCAGCTGGTCCGGGACTAGCGGGAGGGCCATGCACTTC.